Listed below are T cell receptor beta chains from one sample, sequenced in a study of sequential checkpoint blockade in melanoma. The assay was immunoSEQ multiplex PCR, and TCRdb's table has in-frame clones only and misses some. The sample gives approximately 12,000 clones, 75% to 80% of which show up once; under 60% is in the top ten. The sample was CD8+ T cells sorted from blood (inferred from file names), taken from a patient given nivolumab and ipilimumab in sequence. The source is a human donor with melanoma. Each CDR3 is given with its conserved first and last residue. D genes are given only for firm matches. Size values are once, few and many counts, or a class for expanded clones, and some rows have none.

D gene: TRBD2; clone size: .; J gene: TRBJ2-1; V gene: TRBV6-5; CDR3 length: 15; CDR3 DNA: TGTGCCAGCAGTTTCCTAGCGGGCTCCTACAATGAGCAGTTCTTC; CDR3 protein: CASSFLAGSYNEQFF
D gene: TRBD1; clone size: .; J gene: TRBJ2-3; V gene: TRBV19; CDR3 length: 13; CDR3 DNA: TGTGCCAGTAGTTCCCAGGGGGCAGATACGCAGTATTTT; CDR3 protein: CASSSQGADTQYF
D gene: TRBD1; clone size: .; J gene: TRBJ1-6; V gene: TRBV15; CDR3 length: 17; CDR3 DNA: TGTGCCACCAGCAGTGGGGACAGGGGTGACATAAATTCACCCCTCCACTTT; CDR3 protein: CATSSGDRGDINSPLHF
D gene: .; clone size: .; J gene: TRBJ1-2; V gene: TRBV4-2; CDR3 length: 13; CDR3 DNA: TGTGCCAGCAAAGGTCGGGTCGGCGATGGCTACACCTTC; CDR3 protein: CASKGRVGDGYTF
D gene: .; clone size: .; J gene: TRBJ2-3; V gene: TRBV2; CDR3 length: 14; CDR3 DNA: TGTGCCAGCAGCCCAGGATCTAGCACAGATACGCAGTATTTT; CDR3 protein: CASSPGSSTDTQYF
D gene: TRBD1; clone size: once; J gene: TRBJ2-1; V gene: TRBV25-1; CDR3 length: 14; CDR3 DNA: TGTGCCAGCACCCGACAGGGAAACAAGGATGAGCAGTTCTTC; CDR3 protein: CASTRQGNKDEQFF
D gene: TRBD2; clone size: .; J gene: TRBJ2-5; V gene: TRBV7-2; CDR3 length: 17; CDR3 DNA: TGTGCCAGCAGCTTAGTGGTTAGCGGGGGGGCCGTAGAGACCCAGTACTTC; CDR3 protein: CASSLVVSGGAVETQYF
D gene: .; clone size: .; J gene: TRBJ1-2; V gene: TRBV27; CDR3 length: 13; CDR3 DNA: TGTGCCAGCAGTTTTGGGAGGCTCTATGGCTACACCTTC; CDR3 protein: CASSFGRLYGYTF
D gene: .; clone size: once; J gene: TRBJ2-1; V gene: TRBV7-8; CDR3 length: 15; CDR3 DNA: TGTGCCAGCAGCTTAGCTGGGGGCGCGGGCAATGAGCAGTTCTTC; CDR3 protein: CASSLAGGAGNEQFF
D gene: .; clone size: .; J gene: TRBJ2-1; V gene: TRBV27; CDR3 length: 14; CDR3 DNA: TGTGCCAGCAGTCCCAACGACGGGTACAATGAGCAGTTCTTC; CDR3 protein: CASSPNDGYNEQFF
D gene: TRBD2; clone size: .; J gene: TRBJ2-7; V gene: TRBV27; CDR3 length: 14; CDR3 DNA: TGTGCCAGCAGTCCCCTAGCCGGGGAGGGCGAGCAGTACTTC; CDR3 protein: CASSPLAGEGEQYF
D gene: .; clone size: .; J gene: TRBJ2-2; V gene: TRBV6-1; CDR3 length: 13; CDR3 DNA: TGTGCCAGCAGTGACAGGGACACCGGGGAGCTGTTTTTT; CDR3 protein: CASSDRDTGELFF
D gene: .; clone size: .; J gene: TRBJ1-5; V gene: TRBV11-2; CDR3 length: 16; CDR3 DNA: TGTGCCAGCAGCGCTACCTCCTCTTATAGCAATCAGCCCCAGCATTTT; CDR3 protein: CASSATSSYSNQPQHF
D gene: TRBD2; clone size: few; J gene: TRBJ2-7; V gene: TRBV4-3; CDR3 length: 15; CDR3 DNA: TGCGCCAGCAGCCAAGGGAGCGGGATCTCCTACGAGCAGTACTTC; CDR3 protein: CASSQGSGISYEQYF
D gene: .; clone size: .; J gene: TRBJ1-1; V gene: TRBV10-3; CDR3 length: 13; CDR3 DNA: TGTGCCATCAGTGCAGGGGCGGACACTGAAGCTTTCTTT; CDR3 protein: CAISAGADTEAFF
D gene: .; clone size: .; J gene: TRBJ2-7; V gene: TRBV11-3; CDR3 length: 13; CDR3 DNA: TGTGCCAGCAGCTCCCTAGACGGATACGAGCAGTACTTC; CDR3 protein: CASSSLDGYEQYF
D gene: TRBD1; clone size: .; J gene: TRBJ2-7; V gene: TRBV27; CDR3 length: 13; CDR3 DNA: TGTGCCAGCAGAAGGACAGGGTCCTACGAGCAGTACTTC; CDR3 protein: CASRRTGSYEQYF
D gene: TRBD1; clone size: .; J gene: TRBJ1-2; V gene: TRBV5-1; CDR3 length: 13; CDR3 DNA: TGCGCCTGCAGCTCGGCAGGGGGCTGGGGCTACACCTTC; CDR3 protein: CACSSAGGWGYTF
D gene: .; clone size: .; J gene: TRBJ2-1; V gene: TRBV29-1; CDR3 length: 12; CDR3 DNA: TGCAGCGTTGAACCTCGTTTGAATGAGCAGTTCTTC; CDR3 protein: CSVEPRLNEQFF
D gene: .; clone size: .; J gene: TRBJ1-5; V gene: TRBV5-4; CDR3 length: 14; CDR3 DNA: TGTGCCAGCAGCTTGGAAGGGGGTTATCAGCCCCAGCATTTT; CDR3 protein: CASSLEGGYQPQHF
D gene: TRBD1; clone size: .; J gene: TRBJ2-7; V gene: TRBV27; CDR3 length: 17; CDR3 DNA: TGTGCCAGCAGTTTGGCAGGACAGGGGGCTAAAACCTACGAGCAGTACTTC; CDR3 protein: CASSLAGQGAKTYEQYF
D gene: .; clone size: .; J gene: TRBJ2-1; V gene: TRBV7-9; CDR3 length: 14; CDR3 DNA: TGTGCCAGCAGCAGTAGGACAGCCTACAATGAGCAGTTCTTC; CDR3 protein: CASSSRTAYNEQFF
D gene: TRBD2; clone size: .; J gene: TRBJ2-3; V gene: TRBV7-8; CDR3 length: 20; CDR3 DNA: TGTGCCAGCAGCGGGAGACTAGCGGGGGGCATCGCAGTACACATAGATACGCAGTATTTT; CDR3 protein: CASSGRLAGGIAVHIDTQYF
D gene: TRBD1; clone size: .; J gene: TRBJ1-5; V gene: TRBV7-2; CDR3 length: 15; CDR3 DNA: TGTGCCAGCAGCTTACTTGCGACAGGGGGTCAGCCCCAGCATTTT; CDR3 protein: CASSLLATGGQPQHF
D gene: TRBD2; clone size: .; J gene: TRBJ2-5; V gene: TRBV11-2; CDR3 length: 16; CDR3 DNA: TGTGCCAGCAGCTCCCCCGGGGGGGACAACCAAGAGACCCAGTACTTC; CDR3 protein: CASSSPGGDNQETQYF
D gene: TRBD2; clone size: .; J gene: TRBJ2-3; V gene: TRBV4-3; CDR3 length: 18; CDR3 DNA: TGCGCCAGCAGCCAAATTGTAGGGGGGACTAGCGACACAGATACGCAGTATTTT; CDR3 protein: CASSQIVGGTSDTDTQYF
D gene: .; clone size: .; J gene: TRBJ1-1; V gene: TRBV4-3; CDR3 length: 13; CDR3 DNA: TGCGCCAGCAGCCAAGATTCGGGGTCTGAAGCTTTCTTT; CDR3 protein: CASSQDSGSEAFF
D gene: .; clone size: .; J gene: TRBJ2-7; V gene: TRBV6-5; CDR3 length: 15; CDR3 DNA: TGTGCCAGCAGTTACGGTTTTCAGGGAACCTACGAGCAGTACTTC; CDR3 protein: CASSYGFQGTYEQYF
D gene: TRBD1; clone size: .; J gene: TRBJ1-1; V gene: TRBV4-1; CDR3 length: 15; CDR3 DNA: TGCGCCAGCAGCCAAGGTCAGGGGGGTAGCACTGAAGCTTTCTTT; CDR3 protein: CASSQGQGGSTEAFF
D gene: .; clone size: .; J gene: TRBJ1-4; V gene: TRBV5-6; CDR3 length: 15; CDR3 DNA: TGTGCCAGCAGCTTGGATGGGGGCATTAATGAAAAACTGTTTTTT; CDR3 protein: CASSLDGGINEKLFF
D gene: .; clone size: .; J gene: TRBJ2-1; V gene: TRBV7-6; CDR3 length: 13; CDR3 DNA: TGTGCCAGCAGCTCGGGACTTACGAGTGAGCAGTTCTTC; CDR3 protein: CASSSGLTSEQFF
D gene: TRBD2; clone size: .; J gene: TRBJ2-5; V gene: TRBV7-2; CDR3 length: 18; CDR3 DNA: TGTGCCAGCAGCCCGAAGACGGCGGGGGGGCCGATGTTCGAGACCCAGTACTTC; CDR3 protein: CASSPKTAGGPMFETQYF
D gene: .; clone size: .; J gene: TRBJ1-6; V gene: TRBV9; CDR3 length: 14; CDR3 DNA: TGTGCCAGCAGCACGGGAGGCTCGAATTCACCCCTCCACTTT; CDR3 protein: CASSTGGSNSPLHF
D gene: .; clone size: .; J gene: TRBJ1-1; V gene: TRBV29-1; CDR3 length: 15; CDR3 DNA: TGCAGCGTTTTGGGCCCGGACAGTATGAACACTGAAGCTTTCTTT; CDR3 protein: CSVLGPDSMNTEAFF
D gene: .; clone size: few; J gene: TRBJ2-5; V gene: TRBV5-6; CDR3 length: 15; CDR3 DNA: TGTGCCAGCAGCTTGGAGTGGCTTCTCCAAGAGACCCAGTACTTC; CDR3 protein: CASSLEWLLQETQYF
D gene: TRBD2; clone size: .; J gene: TRBJ2-1; V gene: TRBV14; CDR3 length: 15; CDR3 DNA: TGTGCCAGCAGTCGACTAGCGGGAGGGCCTTGGGAGCAGTTCTTC; CDR3 protein: CASSRLAGGPWEQFF